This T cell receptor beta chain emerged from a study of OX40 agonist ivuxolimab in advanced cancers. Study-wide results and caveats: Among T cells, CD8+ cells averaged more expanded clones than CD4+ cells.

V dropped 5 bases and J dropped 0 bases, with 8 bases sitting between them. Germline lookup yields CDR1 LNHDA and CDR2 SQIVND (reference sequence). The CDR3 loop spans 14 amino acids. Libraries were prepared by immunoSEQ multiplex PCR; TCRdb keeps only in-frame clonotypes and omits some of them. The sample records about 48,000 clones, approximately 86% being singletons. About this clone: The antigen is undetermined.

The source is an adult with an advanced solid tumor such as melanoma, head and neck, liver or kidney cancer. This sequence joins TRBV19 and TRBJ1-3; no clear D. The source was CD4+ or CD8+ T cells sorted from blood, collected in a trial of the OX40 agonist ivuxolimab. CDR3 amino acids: CASSSSYSGNTIYF. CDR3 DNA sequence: TGTGCCAGTAGTTCCAGTTACTCTGGAAACACCATATATTTT.